The clone carrying this TCR beta chain was observed a handful of times. CDR1 and CDR2 (germline): SGHVS, FNYEAQ. CDR3 length equals 14 residues. The junction had 6 bases not matched to a gene; V was cut back by 5 bases and J by 6 bases. This specimen comes from a study of T cells after yellow fever vaccination. Via MiXCR, TCRdb re-called the 5' RACE reads, giving one row per CDR3 protein. The data contain 150,000 to 200,000 distinct CDR3 sequences, roughly 9.6% of them singletons. The genes are TRBV7-6 and TRBJ2-3; 9 nucleotides align to TRBD2. Sequenced here: CD8+ T cells sorted from PBMCs, sampled 15 days after the yellow fever booster vaccination. The receptor's source is a man between 18 and 29 years old who received the YFV17D yellow fever vaccine. CDR3 DNA: TGTGCCAGCAGCCCTTCCGCGGGGGGGGATACGCAGTATTTT. This gives the protein CASSPSAGGDTQYF.